This T cell receptor beta chain was obtained from a study of T cell responses to AZD1222 COVID-19 vaccine. Study-level findings and limits: The donor cohort was predominantly white British with a female majority, and clonal diversity may have been underestimated.

CDR1 and CDR2 (germline): SGHAT, FQNNGV. This CDR3 comprises 12 residues. V lost 3 bases and J lost 3, with 5 bases in between. This table comes from immunoSEQ multiplex PCR, and its TCRdb copy is limited to in-frame clones, with some not included. The table lists 140,000 to 150,000 clones, around 88% of them singletons. As for this clone: Its antigen remains unidentified.

The sequence came from an adult in good health. Sequenced material: peripheral blood, taken on day 0 of AZD1222 vaccination. J is TRBJ1-2 and V is TRBV11-2; D gene ambiguous. CDR3 sequence: CASSLEDYGYTF. In DNA form, the CDR3 reads TGTGCCAGCAGCTTGGAGGACTATGGCTACACCTTC. Using reference TRBV11-2 and TRBJ1-2 for the parts outside the CDR3, the full variable domain is EAGVAQSPRYKIIEKRQSVAFWCNPISGHATLYWYQQILGQGPKLLIQFQNNGVVDDSQLPKDRFSAERLKGVDSTLKIQPAKLEDSAVYLCASSLEDYGYTFGSGTRLTVV.